This T cell receptor (beta chain) was recovered during a study of graft-versus-host responses after intestinal transplantation (dated by TCRdb to 2020 to 2023). Regarding the research as a whole: Multivisceral, liver-intestinal, or isolated intestinal transplants were received by the recipients. Samples from three later patients were sequenced in-house on an Illumina MiSeq with MiXCR processing rather than by the commercial service. Alloreactive clones were identified by sequencing pre-transplant mixed lymphocyte reaction products and comparing them with unstimulated pre-transplant donor and recipient T cells. All recipients received anti-thymocyte globulin induction followed by maintenance tacrolimus and steroids for around three years. Donor T cell macrochimerism was defined as a peak of at least 4% donor T cells among recipient peripheral blood mononuclear cells. The cohort enrolled 24 intestinal transplant recipients, one of whom was a retransplant, and a few patients without pretransplant specimens were excluded. After intestinal transplantation, graft-versus-host and host-versus-graft alloreactive T cell clones were followed in the graft, circulation and bone marrow using bulk TCR-beta CDR3 sequencing. Results the study describes overall, beyond this receptor: Conclusions were limited by the relatively low number and heterogeneity of intestinal transplant patients. Early after transplant, peak levels of circulating GvH clones were associated with declines in HvG clones. In the allografts of patients with donor T cell macrochimerism, GvH to HvG T cell clonal ratios were high. GvH clones were detected in recipient bone marrow, and some of these GvH clones were observed earlier in ileal mucosa or blood, consistent with an intestinal mucosal origin.

The sample's time point, from its label and the paper: cells obtained before transplantation from donor or recipient. CD3+CD4+ and CD3+CD8+ populations were FACS-sorted from unstimulated pre-transplant donor and recipient cells taken from spleen or lymph nodes. To note about this clone: It has no known antigen specificity. Base qualities are not recorded, but no much larger clone differs from it by a single base.

Library generation was performed with the immunoSEQ multiplex PCR assay. For most patients, genomic DNA was isolated with the Qiagen DNeasy Blood and Tissue Kit and sent frozen to Adaptive Biotechnologies for TCR sequencing. For most patients, high-throughput TCR-beta CDR3 sequencing of genomic DNA was performed by Adaptive Biotechnologies. In the authors' own workflow: TCR sequencing data for 15 to 20 patients were retrieved from Adaptive's ImmunoSEQ software; a few other patients were processed with MiXCR and VDJtools. To correct CD4 versus CD8 sorting errors, sequences present in both subsets at a frequency ratio below 5:1 were removed. CDR3 nucleotide sequences shared by donor and recipient were removed because the origin of these sequences could not be assigned. To be classed as alloreactive, a clone needed at least 2-fold expansion over unstimulated cells and a minimum CFSE-low frequency of 0.002% (template counts) or 0.001% (read counts). A clone was considered mappable if detected in the sequenced pre-transplant spleen, lymph node, or MLR CFSE-low populations of the donor or recipient. The cumulative frequency of alloreactive clones was calculated as a percentage of all sequences, weighted by copy number. Held by TCRdb, this immuneACCESS table contains in-frame sequences only and omits some clones. Under half of the omission traces to an unresolved V gene where checked; the cause of the rest is unknown. The V and J calls and the clone size are those of that table, but D and trimming were determined from the DNA. Counted in this sample were approximately 68,000 clones; around 91% of them appeared once. The ten top clones hold less than 4.5% of the sample.

For CDR1 and CDR2, the germline V gene lists MGHRA and YSYEKL. V gives up 6 bases and J gives up 1 base, and the segment between their germline ends measures 12 bases. The CDR3, from cysteine to phenylalanine, totals 14 residues. The sequence is cut down to CDR3 DNA, 42 bases in frame from base 1. The V and J genes are TRBV4-1 and TRBJ1-1; TRBD1 is a weak D gene call, 6 bases matching. The sequence was obtained from a human donor who was the organ donor for an intestinal transplant. The source was unstimulated CD8+ T cells sorted from spleen or lymph node cells, collected before transplant. The CDR3 protein: CASSGTPQNTEAFF. The sequence in DNA is TGCGCCAGCAGTGGGACACCCCAGAACACTGAAGCTTTCTTT.